This record concerns one T cell receptor (beta chain) sequence. These data originate in a study of response to subunit inactivated influenza vaccine. This CDR3 is 15 amino acids long. V was cut by 2 bases and J by 1 base, with 11 bases left in between. Germline CDR1 is SGHTA and CDR2 is FQGNSA. TCRdb analysed the RT-PCR reads with MiXCR anew, one entry per CDR3 protein. This sample carries over 400,000 distinct CDR3 sequences, approximately 9.9% of them seen once, and the ten largest clones take approximately 12%. The input for sequencing was PBMCs from blood, taken roughly 45 days after vaccination. The sequence was collected from a man in his fifties who received an inactivated influenza vaccine. The chain uses TRBV7-2 and TRBJ1-1; unclear D gene. The CDR3 is CASSLSFVPNTEAFF. DNA of the CDR3: TGTGCCAGCAGCTTATCATTTGTACCGAACACTGAAGCTTTCTTT.